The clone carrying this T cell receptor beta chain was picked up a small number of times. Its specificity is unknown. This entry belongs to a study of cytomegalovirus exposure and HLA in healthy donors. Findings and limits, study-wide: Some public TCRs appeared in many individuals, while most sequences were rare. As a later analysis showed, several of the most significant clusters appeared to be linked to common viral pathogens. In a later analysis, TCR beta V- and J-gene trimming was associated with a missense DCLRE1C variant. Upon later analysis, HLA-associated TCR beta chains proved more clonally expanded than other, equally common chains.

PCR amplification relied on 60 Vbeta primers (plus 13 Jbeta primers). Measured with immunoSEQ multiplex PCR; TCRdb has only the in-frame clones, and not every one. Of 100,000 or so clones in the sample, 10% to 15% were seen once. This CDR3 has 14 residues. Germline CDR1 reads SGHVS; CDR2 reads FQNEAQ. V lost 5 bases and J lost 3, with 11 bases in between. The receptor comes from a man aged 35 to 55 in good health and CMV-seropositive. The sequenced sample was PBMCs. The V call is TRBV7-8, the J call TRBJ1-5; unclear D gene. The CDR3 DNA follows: TGTGCCAGCAGCCGACTCGGAAACAATCAGCCCCAGCATTTT. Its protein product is CASSRLGNNQPQHF.